Below, 30 T cell receptor beta chains from the same sample are listed, as sequenced in a study of blood T cells in healthy people across ages. The use of a sample-barcoded 5' primer and a J-beta primer mix characterized a second PCR of roughly 7 to 11 cycles. Each CDR3 protein gets one entry after TCRdb re-called the 5' RACE reads with MiXCR. The data show roughly 1,800,000 distinct CDR3 sequences, 49% seen once. The sample was blood. The receptors come from a woman aged 40 to 50 in good health.

The chain has TRBV7-9 and TRBJ1-2; 8 bases align to TRBD1. Germline trimming cut 5 bases from V and 2 bases from J; bases unmatched to any gene: 7. The CDR3 spans 15 residues. Germline V lookup: CDR1 SEHNR, CDR2 FQNEAQ (reference sequence). CDR3 sequence reads: CASSAARTGNYGYTF. The CDR3 nucleotides are TGTGCCAGCAGCGCCGCAAGGACAGGGAACTATGGCTACACCTTC. Full variable domain (rest looked up from reference TRBV7-9 and TRBJ1-2): DTGVSQNPRHKITKRGQNVTFRCDPISEHNRLYWYRQTLGQGPEFLTYFQNEAQLEKSRLLSDRFSAERPKGSFSTLEIQRTEQGDSAMYLCASSAARTGNYGYTFGSGTRLTVV.

V and J are TRBV7-6 and TRBJ2-1; tentatively, D is TRBD2 (5 bases). The CDR3 length is 15 residues. Germline lookup yields CDR1 SGHVS and CDR2 FNYEAQ. Trimming stripped 5 bases from V and 3 bases from J, with 14 bases between. The CDR3 coding sequence is TGTGCCAGCAGCGAAGACTATGCACTCTACAATGAGCAGTTCTTC. It codes for CASSEDYALYNEQFF.

This sequence joins TRBV7-2 and TRBJ1-4; TRBD1 aligns across 9 bases. The V segment lost 1 base and the J segment 8 bases; nucleotides outside the gene matches: 5. CDR1 SGHTA and CDR2 FQGNSA come from the germline V gene. This CDR3 has 15 residues. In DNA, the CDR3 is TGTGCCAGCAGCTTAGGGGACAGGGATAGGGAAAAACTGTTTTTT. It specifies CASSLGDRDREKLFF.

The chain is built from TRBV7-6 and TRBJ2-7; D possibly corresponds to TRBD2 (6 bases). From germline, CDR1 is SGHVS and CDR2 FNYEAQ. The CDR3 loop spans 14 amino acids. V shed 5 bases and J shed 2 bases, with 13 bases lying between them. CDR3 protein: CASSGGSGTYEQYF. CDR3 coding DNA: TGTGCCAGCAGCGGAGGTAGCGGCACCTACGAGCAGTACTTC.

The rearrangement joins TRBV11-2 to TRBJ2-1; no definite D call. CDR3 size: 14 residues. From germline, CDR1 is SGHAT and CDR2 FQNNGV. Trimming stripped 1 base from V and 6 bases from J, with 10 bases between. CDR3 nucleotide sequence: TGTGCCAGCAGCTTAGGGTCGATGCTCAATGAGCAGTTCTTC. Protein sequence: CASSLGSMLNEQFF. The complete variable domain, with remaining parts taken from reference TRBV11-2 and TRBJ2-1, reads EAGVAQSPRYKIIEKRQSVAFWCNPISGHATLYWYQQILGQGPKLLIQFQNNGVVDDSQLPKDRFSAERLKGVDSTLKIQPAKLEDSAVYLCASSLGSMLNEQFFGPGTRLTVL.

This chain links TRBV15 with TRBJ2-1, with 11 bases aligning to TRBD2. The CDR3 contains 16 residues. V was pared by 2 bases and J by 3 bases, with 3 bases of the junction left unmatched. In germline, CDR1 is LNHNV, CDR2 YYDKDF (reference sequence). CDR3: CATSRFSGGDYNEQFF. CDR3 sequence (DNA): TGTGCCACCAGCAGATTTAGCGGGGGGGACTACAATGAGCAGTTCTTC.

This clonotype has just a few counts. The chain uses TRBV4-3 and TRBJ2-3; TRBD2 is a possible D gene (7 bases). Germline CDR1 and CDR2: LGHNA and YSLEER. The CDR3 length is 15 residues. Trimming shortened V by 3 bases and J by 5 bases, and 15 bases separated the two germline ends. The CDR3 sequence: CASSQGGRGLDTQYF. CDR3 coding DNA: TGCGCCAGCAGCCAGGGGGGGCGGGGGCTAGATACGCAGTATTTT.

This clonotype was found a few times. V gene TRBV4-2 combines with J gene TRBJ2-6; 8 bases line up with TRBD1. Germline lookup yields CDR1 LGHNA and CDR2 YNFKEQ. CDR3 size: 15 residues. Germline trimming cut 0 bases from V and 9 bases from J; bases unmatched to any gene: 4. CDR3 coding DNA: TGTGCCAGCAGCCAAGATGGACAGGGTTTCAACGTCCTGACTTTC. Protein: CASSQDGQGFNVLTF.

The chain recombines TRBV7-2 with TRBJ2-1, with D perhaps TRBD1 (6 bases). The V and J ends lost 4 bases and 0 bases respectively, with 10 bases between them. The CDR3 contains 15 residues. Germline V gene sequence: CDR1 SGHTA, CDR2 FQGNSA. The CDR3 region has the DNA TGTGCCAGCAGCTATAGGGGGTACTCCTACAATGAGCAGTTCTTC. It codes for CASSYRGYSYNEQFF.

The table lists this clonotype with a count of one. CDR3 in DNA: TGTGCCAGCAGCCAGATCCCCCCGGACAGGCCAAATGAAAAACTGTTTTTT. Translated: CASSQIPPDRPNEKLFF. The V gene is TRBV3-1, the J gene TRBJ1-4; 7 bases are a match to TRBD1. Germline loops: CDR1 LGHDT, CDR2 YNNKEL (reference sequence). The CDR3 is 17 residues long. The trim removed 3 bases at V and 5 bases at J, leaving 12 bases unmatched.

J is TRBJ2-1 and V is TRBV6-2 or TRBV6-3, with D maybe TRBD2 (5 bases). Deletions cut 4 bases from V and 10 bases from J, with 14 bases between. The CDR3 consists of 13 residues. Germline V CDR1 and CDR2: MNHEY, SVGEGT. This CDR3 is CASSSYGVQEQFF. The CDR3, as DNA: TGTGCCAGCAGTTCTTACGGGGTCCAGGAGCAGTTCTTC.

The CDR3 loop is CASSQFGQLTKYF. CDR3 DNA: TGTGCCAGCAGCCAATTCGGACAGCTAACTAAGTACTTC. This rearrangement joins TRBV14 to TRBJ2-7; a weak D match, TRBD1 (6 bases). CDR3 length: 13 residues. The germline CDR1 and CDR2 sequences are SGHDN and FVKESK. V was cut by 2 bases and J by 11 bases, with 16 bases left in between.

Concerning this clonotype itself: Germline and junction disagree at one end, which may indicate a read error. The chain employs TRBV7-6 and TRBJ1-6, with a possible D match to TRBD1 (5 bases). The CDR3 has 15 residues. CDR1 is SGHVS, CDR2 FNYEAQ, per germline. The DNA for the CDR3 is TGTGTCAGCAGCTTAGACAGACCGTATAATTCACCCCTCCACTTT. As protein: CVSSLDRPYNSPLHF.

V and J are TRBV20-1 and TRBJ2-1; D assignment may be TRBD1 or TRBD2 (5 bases each). The V end was cut by 5 bases, the J end by 13 bases, with 15 bases between. This CDR3 has 11 amino acids. Germline CDR1 reads DFQATT; CDR2 reads SNEGSKA (reference sequence). The DNA for the CDR3 is TGCAGTGCTTCTCGGGGCCAGGACCAGTTCTTC. Amino acids: CSASRGQDQFF.

V usage is TRBV10-3 and J usage is TRBJ1-1; D is uncertain. This CDR3 has 13 amino acids. Looked up from germline, CDR1 is ENHRY and CDR2 is SYGVKD. The germline V and J ends were trimmed by 5 bases and 0 bases, with 7 bases remaining between them. The CDR3 loop is CAISLGMNTEAFF. CDR3 DNA: TGTGCCATCAGTCTAGGGATGAACACTGAAGCTTTCTTT.

The V and J genes are TRBV7-9 and TRBJ2-5, with 7 bases lining up with TRBD1. The DNA end is more similar to TRBJ2-7, so the J call may be wrong. This CDR3 contains 13 residues. CDR1 and CDR2 from the germline V gene are SEHNR and FQNEAQ (reference sequence). DNA for the CDR3: TGTGCCAGCAGCAAGACAGGGCCTGACGAGCAGTACTTC. This sequence encodes CASSKTGPDEQYF.

The DNA for the CDR3 is TGTGCCAGCAGCTTAGTGCTCGGGACAGGGGTGCTTGGGGCCAACGTCCTGACTTTC. Encoded protein: CASSLVLGTGVLGANVLTF. The gene calls are TRBV7-9 and TRBJ2-6, with TRBD1 matching over 10 bases. V dropped 1 base and J dropped 3; count of bases not matched to a gene: 9. The CDR3 is 19 residues long. Germline V gives CDR1 SEHNR, CDR2 FQNEAQ (reference sequence).

The gene calls are TRBV5-1 and TRBJ2-1; 10 nucleotides line up with TRBD1. Germline lookup yields CDR1 SGHRS and CDR2 YFSETQ. CDR3 length: 15 residues. J lost 3 bases, V lost 4 bases, and 4 bases had no gene match. CDR3 residues: CASSRTGGDYNEQFF. CDR3 nucleotides: TGCGCCAGCAGCCGGACAGGGGGGGACTACAATGAGCAGTTCTTC.

V usage is TRBV18 and J usage is TRBJ2-4; D gene ambiguous. CDR3 length: 16 amino acids. Germline lookup yields CDR1 KGHSH and CDR2 LQKENI. Trimming cost V 1 base and J 0 bases, with 10 bases left between them. In nucleotides, the CDR3 is TGTGCCAGCTCACCACTGTTACAGCTAGCCAAAAACATTCAGTACTTC. It specifies CASSPLLQLAKNIQYF.

The V call is TRBV6-5, the J call TRBJ2-1; TRBD1 matches 7 bases. The CDR3 is 13 residues long. Germline values: CDR1 MNHEY, CDR2 SVGAGI. V shed 2 bases and J 15 bases; nucleotides not matched to a gene: 10. The CDR3 bases are TGTGCCAGCAGTTACCGAACCGGGACAGTTTGGTTCTTC. This gives the protein CASSYRTGTVWFF.

CDR3 region: CASSLWEGDNEQFF. CDR3 bases: TGTGCCAGCAGCTTATGGGAGGGGGACAATGAGCAGTTCTTC. The chain combines TRBV7-2 with TRBJ2-1, with a possible D match to TRBD2 (7 bases). CDR3 length: 14 amino acids. The germline V and J ends were trimmed by 2 bases and 5 bases, with 10 bases remaining between them. Germline V gives CDR1 SGHTA, CDR2 FQGNSA.

This clonotype appeared many times. This chain connects TRBV28 to TRBJ2-5; 9 positions match TRBD2. The CDR3 totals 15 residues. Germline-derived CDR1 and CDR2 are MDHEN and SYDVKM. V lost 9 bases to trimming and J lost 3 bases; unmatched junction nucleotides: 11. CDR3 in DNA: TGTGCCAGTAGTCAACGCGGGGGGGCCAAAGAGACCCAGTACTTC. Translation: CASSQRGGAKETQYF.

The V gene is TRBV20-1, the J gene TRBJ2-5, with D hard to call. The CDR3 extends over 14 amino acids. Trimming left V 3 bases short and J 3 bases short, with 14 bases between. Looked up from germline, CDR1 is DFQATT and CDR2 is SNEGSKA (reference sequence). The CDR3 spells CSARESQVEETQYF. In nucleotides, the CDR3 is TGCAGTGCTAGGGAATCTCAGGTAGAAGAGACCCAGTACTTC.

The chain joins TRBV4-3 to TRBJ1-5, with no clear D. V was cut by 0 bases and J by 7 bases, with 13 bases left in between. Germline CDR1 is LGHNA and CDR2 is YSLEER. This CDR3 is 15 amino acids long. The CDR3 spells CASSQDGQTRQPQHF. The CDR3 DNA sequence: TGCGCCAGCAGCCAAGACGGGCAGACGAGGCAGCCCCAGCATTTT.

This clonotype came up many times. The chain recombines TRBV27 with TRBJ2-5; D remains unclear. Germline V CDR1 and CDR2: MNHEY, SMNVEV (reference sequence). The CDR3 length is 13 residues. V lost 6 bases and J lost 2, with 10 bases in between. The CDR3 DNA reads TGTGCCAGCAGCCCCCGGCGACAAGAGACCCAGTACTTC. Its translation: CASSPRRQETQYF.

This CDR3 is CSASLRLAGELFF. The DNA for the CDR3 is TGCAGTGCTAGCCTCAGGCTAGCCGGGGAGCTGTTTTTT. The genes are TRBV20-1 and TRBJ2-2; unclear D gene. Trimming shortened V by 3 bases and J by 6 bases, and 11 bases separated the two germline ends. Germline V gene lookup returns CDR1 DFQATT and CDR2 SNEGSKA (reference sequence). The CDR3 covers 13 residues.

The J gene is TRBJ2-3, the V gene TRBV7-3; 7 bases match TRBD2. Germline V gene sequence: CDR1 SGHTA, CDR2 FQGTGA. V shed 5 bases and J 7 bases; nucleotides not matched to a gene: 3. The CDR3 sequence is 12 residues long. Here the CDR3 DNA reads TGTGCCAGCAGCGGGACTAATCATACGCAGTATTTT. It is translated as CASSGTNHTQYF.

This clonotype was seen only a few times. This rearrangement joins TRBV12-3 or TRBV12-4 to TRBJ1-5, with 9 positions matching TRBD1. The CDR3 runs 19 residues. V shed 6 bases and J 0 bases; nucleotides not matched to a gene: 15. The DNA for the CDR3 is TGTGCCAGCAGACCGACCGCGGGACAGGGTGATTATAGCAATCAGCCCCAGCATTTT. It translates to CASRPTAGQGDYSNQPQHF.

The chain couples TRBV10-3 to TRBJ1-4; possible D gene TRBD1, 5 bases. This CDR3 has 14 amino acids. CDR1 is ENHRY and CDR2 is SYGVKD in the germline V gene. The V end lost 2 bases, the J end lost 8 bases, and 12 bases lay between the germline ends. This CDR3 is CAISEGQGREKLFF. For the CDR3, the DNA is TGTGCCATCAGTGAGGGGCAGGGTCGAGAAAAACTGTTTTTT.

The rearrangement links TRBV4-3 to TRBJ2-1; D may match TRBD1 or TRBD2 (5 bases each). The CDR3 contains 14 residues. V dropped 0 bases and J dropped 12 bases, with 15 bases sitting between them. Germline values: CDR1 LGHNA, CDR2 YSLEER. In nucleotides, the CDR3 is TGCGCCAGCAGCCAAGAGTATGGGGGACGGGCGCAGTTCTTC. Protein product: CASSQEYGGRAQFF.